This T cell receptor (beta chain) was sequenced in a study of control samples from healthy donors and cancer patients. Clones were sequenced by immunoSEQ multiplex PCR, and TCRdb holds only the in-frame ones, with some missing. The sample lists 130,000 or so clones, 85% to 95% occurring once. Trimming took 5 bases from V and 6 from J; bases not matched to a gene: 6. Germline CDR1 is SGHAT and CDR2 is FQNNGV. The CDR3 length is 15 residues. The sequencing sample was made of PBMCs. This clonotype was obtained from a man aged 60 to 75 with colorectal cancer. The chain joins TRBV11-2 to TRBJ1-3, with TRBD1 identical over 11 bases. CDR3 DNA sequence: TGTGCCAGCAGCCCCGGGACAGGGGGTTTAAACACCATATATTTT. Residues: CASSPGTGGLNTIYF.